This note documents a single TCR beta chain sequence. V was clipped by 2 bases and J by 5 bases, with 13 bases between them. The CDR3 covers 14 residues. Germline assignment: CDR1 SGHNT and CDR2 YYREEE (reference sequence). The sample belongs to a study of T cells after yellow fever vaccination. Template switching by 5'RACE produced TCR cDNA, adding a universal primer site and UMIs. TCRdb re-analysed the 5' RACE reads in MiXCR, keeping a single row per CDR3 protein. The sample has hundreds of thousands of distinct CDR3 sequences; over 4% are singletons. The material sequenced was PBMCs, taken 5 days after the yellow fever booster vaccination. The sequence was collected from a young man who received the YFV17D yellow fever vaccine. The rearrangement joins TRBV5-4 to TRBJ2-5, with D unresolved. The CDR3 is CASSLSDVEETQYF. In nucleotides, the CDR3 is TGTGCCAGCAGCTTATCCGACGTTGAGGAGACCCAGTACTTC.